This is a list of T cell receptor beta chains from one sample in a study of T cell changes during pregnancy in multiple sclerosis. Libraries were prepared by immunoSEQ multiplex PCR; TCRdb keeps only in-frame clonotypes and omits some of them. Here the sample spans about 100,000 clones, 94% being singletons. This sample comprised peripheral blood, obtained before pregnancy. The source is a female donor with multiple sclerosis, enrolled in a pregnancy study. Both conserved end residues are part of each CDR3. Each record gives: D gene, clone size, J gene, V gene, CDR3 protein, CDR3 DNA. D genes are given only for firm matches. The size field is filled for only some rows; it gives once, few, many or a size class.

>NA|once|TRBJ2-5|TRBV19
CASSKTSDRTQYF
TGTGCCAGTAGTAAGACTAGTGATAGGACCCAGTACTTC
>NA|NA|TRBJ1-1|TRBV7-2
CASSLQGRTEAFF
TGTGCCAGCAGCTTGCAGGGGCGCACTGAAGCTTTCTTT
>NA|NA|TRBJ2-1|TRBV7-9
CASSLPGLPTREQFF
TGTGCCAGCAGCTTACCAGGGCTCCCTACAAGGGAGCAGTTCTTC
>NA|NA|TRBJ1-2|TRBV5-4
CASSSPGDYGYTF
TGTGCCAGCAGCTCGCCAGGGGACTATGGCTACACCTTC
>NA|NA|TRBJ2-7|TRBV2
CASSVGRKTYEQYF
TGTGCCAGCAGTGTGGGCAGGAAAACGTACGAGCAGTACTTC
>NA|once|TRBJ2-5|TRBV29-1
CSVELTGTETQYF
TGCAGCGTTGAACTTACAGGGACAGAGACCCAGTACTTC
>NA|NA|TRBJ2-1|TRBV2
CASSYREPYNEQFF
TGTGCCAGCTCGTACCGGGAACCCTACAATGAGCAGTTCTTC
>NA|NA|TRBJ2-3|TRBV6-1
CASSDRRATTDTQYF
TGTGCCAGCAGTGACCGGCGGGCCACCACAGATACGCAGTATTTT
>NA|NA|TRBJ2-2|TRBV6-4
CASSRESTGELFF
TGTGCCAGCAGCCGGGAGAGCACCGGGGAGCTGTTTTTT
>TRBD1|NA|TRBJ1-2|TRBV30
CAWRGTVQGYTF
TGTGCCTGGAGGGGGACAGTCCAAGGCTACACCTTC
>NA|NA|TRBJ2-2|TRBV18
CASSPLGQKQAGELFF
TGTGCCAGCTCACCCCTAGGACAGAAGCAGGCCGGGGAGCTGTTTTTT
>NA|NA|TRBJ2-2|TRBV4-1
CASSRQSRGLNTGELFF
TGCGCCAGCAGCCGCCAATCCAGAGGGCTGAACACCGGGGAGCTGTTTTTT
>NA|NA|TRBJ1-4|TRBV28
CATYHTGTAEKLFF
TGTGCCACCTACCATACAGGGACGGCGGAAAAACTGTTTTTT
>NA|NA|TRBJ2-7|TRBV14
CASSLVEGPYEQYF
TGTGCCAGCAGCCTAGTGGAGGGACCTTACGAGCAGTACTTC
>NA|NA|TRBJ2-7|TRBV6-5
CASSRNRGGYEQYF
TGTGCCAGCAGTCGCAACAGAGGGGGCTACGAGCAGTACTTC
>NA|once|TRBJ2-6|TRBV29-1
CSARTAGANVLTF
TGCAGCGCCCGGACAGCTGGGGCCAACGTCCTGACTTTC
>NA|once|TRBJ1-2|TRBV5-1
CASSPEQGWNYGYTF
TGCGCCAGCAGCCCTGAACAGGGATGGAACTATGGCTACACCTTC
>TRBD2|NA|TRBJ2-1|TRBV6-1
CASSDRLAGPDNEQFF
TGTGCCAGCAGTGACCGACTAGCGGGCCCGGACAATGAGCAGTTCTTC
>NA|NA|TRBJ2-7|TRBV29-1
CSVGGVREQYF
TGCAGCGTGGGGGGTGTTCGCGAGCAGTACTTC
>TRBD1|NA|TRBJ1-1|TRBV5-1
CASSLVQGAWNTEAFF
TGCGCCAGCAGCTTGGTTCAGGGGGCATGGAACACTGAAGCTTTCTTT
>NA|NA|TRBJ1-5|TRBV19
CASSGTRNQPQHF
TGTGCCAGTAGTGGGACACGAAATCAGCCCCAGCATTTT
>NA|NA|TRBJ2-3|TRBV7-8
CASSLRQKATDTQYF
TGTGCCAGCAGCTTACGACAGAAAGCCACAGATACGCAGTATTTT
>TRBD2|NA|TRBJ2-2|TRBV7-2
CASSPTGTTSTGELFF
TGTGCCAGCAGCCCCACCGGGACTACCTCCACCGGGGAGCTGTTTTTT
>TRBD2|NA|TRBJ2-7|TRBV28
CASSSGTSLPGGLEQYF
TGTGCCAGCAGTTCCGGGACTAGTCTCCCGGGGGGGCTCGAGCAGTACTTC
>TRBD1|NA|TRBJ2-7|TRBV28
CASSPRTGTYEQYF
TGTGCCAGCAGCCCGCGGACAGGGACCTACGAGCAGTACTTC
>NA|once|TRBJ2-7|TRBV28
CASSLSGAPLYEQYF
TGTGCCAGCAGTTTGTCAGGGGCGCCCCTCTACGAGCAGTACTTC
>NA|once|TRBJ1-2|TRBV13
CASSLQQDYGYTF
TGTGCCAGCAGCTTACAACAGGACTATGGCTACACCTTC
>NA|NA|TRBJ1-5|TRBV2
CASSELTNANQPQHF
TGTGCCAGCAGTGAACTGACAAATGCCAATCAGCCCCAGCATTTT
>NA|NA|TRBJ1-3|TRBV5-1
CASSSGDGYGNTIYF
TGCGCCAGCAGTTCGGGTGACGGGTATGGAAACACCATATATTTT
>TRBD1|NA|TRBJ1-5|TRBV19
CASSPPRQGGKNQPQHF
TGTGCCAGTAGTCCCCCTAGACAGGGGGGGAAGAATCAGCCCCAGCATTTT
>NA|NA|TRBJ2-5|TRBV11-2
CASSLEGRTQETQYF
TGTGCCAGCAGCTTGGAGGGCAGGACTCAAGAGACCCAGTACTTC
>NA|once|TRBJ2-7|TRBV19
CASKFGGGNYEQYF
TGTGCCAGTAAATTCGGTGGGGGCAACTACGAGCAGTACTTC